This is a list of T cell receptor beta chains from one sample in a study of T cell repertoires in cytomegalovirus infection. TCRdb fed the reads into MiXCR, producing one record per CDR3 protein. The sample records 450,000 to 650,000 distinct CDR3 sequences, about 30% being singletons. Specimen: PBMCs. All receptors come from a human donor in good health (CMV status not recorded). Some clones in this sample may be carry-over from other donors' samples. CDR3s include the opening cysteine and the closing phenylalanine or tryptophan. A D gene is named only where the DNA matches it firmly. Where a row states a size, it is once, few, many or the class of an expanded clone; other rows omit it.

clone size: .; D gene: .; CDR3 length: 13; J gene: TRBJ2-1; V gene: TRBV7-3; CDR3 DNA: TGTGCCAGCAGCTCAGGGCACTACAATGAGCAGTTCTTC; CDR3 protein: CASSSGHYNEQFF
clone size: few; D gene: .; CDR3 length: 13; J gene: TRBJ2-7; V gene: TRBV11-2; CDR3 DNA: TGTGCCAGCACCCCGGCGGTCTCCTACGAGCAGTACTTC; CDR3 protein: CASTPAVSYEQYF
clone size: many; D gene: TRBD2; CDR3 length: 16; J gene: TRBJ2-1; V gene: TRBV7-8; CDR3 DNA: TGTGCCAGCACCTTGGGGATGGGACTAGCGACTAATGAGCAGTTCTTC; CDR3 protein: CASTLGMGLATNEQFF
clone size: .; D gene: TRBD1; CDR3 length: 12; J gene: TRBJ2-4; V gene: TRBV30; CDR3 DNA: TGTGCCTGGGGCGACAGGGCGAACATTCAGTACTTC; CDR3 protein: CAWGDRANIQYF
clone size: few; D gene: .; CDR3 length: 15; J gene: TRBJ1-1; V gene: TRBV7-8; CDR3 DNA: TGTGCCAGCAGCTTAGATGGGGGTCGCAACACTGAAGCTTTCTTT; CDR3 protein: CASSLDGGRNTEAFF
clone size: .; D gene: TRBD1; CDR3 length: 15; J gene: TRBJ2-3; V gene: TRBV12-3/TRBV12-4; CDR3 DNA: TGTGCCAGCACCCTCGGACAGGGGGCTTCAGATACGCAGTATTTT; CDR3 protein: CASTLGQGASDTQYF
clone size: many; D gene: .; CDR3 length: 15; J gene: TRBJ2-3; V gene: TRBV7-9; CDR3 DNA: TGTGCCAGCAGCGATGATCTGGATGGCACAGATACGCAGTATTTT; CDR3 protein: CASSDDLDGTDTQYF
clone size: few; D gene: .; CDR3 length: 13; J gene: TRBJ2-1; V gene: TRBV12-3/TRBV12-4; CDR3 DNA: TGTGCCAGCAGTTTAGTTCTCTTCGATGAGCAGTTCTTC; CDR3 protein: CASSLVLFDEQFF
clone size: many; D gene: TRBD1; CDR3 length: 14; J gene: TRBJ2-7; V gene: TRBV28; CDR3 DNA: TGTGCCAGCAGTTTTACCGGGGACAGCTACGAGCAGTACTTC; CDR3 protein: CASSFTGDSYEQYF
clone size: few; D gene: TRBD2; CDR3 length: 16; J gene: TRBJ2-1; V gene: TRBV19; CDR3 DNA: TGTGCCAGTAAGGAGGCCGGACTAGCTCACTACAATGAGCAGTTCTTC; CDR3 protein: CASKEAGLAHYNEQFF
clone size: .; D gene: .; CDR3 length: 15; J gene: TRBJ1-4; V gene: TRBV5-1; CDR3 DNA: TGCGCCAGCAGCTTTCTCGGCGGAAAGAATGAAAAACTGTTTTTT; CDR3 protein: CASSFLGGKNEKLFF
clone size: medium-sized; D gene: TRBD1; CDR3 length: 14; J gene: TRBJ1-5; V gene: TRBV7-2; CDR3 DNA: TGTGCCAGCAGCTTAGAGAGGGGGCTGAAGCCCCAGCATTTT; CDR3 protein: CASSLERGLKPQHF
clone size: .; D gene: TRBD1; CDR3 length: 15; J gene: TRBJ1-1; V gene: TRBV15; CDR3 DNA: TGTGCCACCAGCAGTTGGGACAGGGCAAAGACTGAAGCTTTCTTT; CDR3 protein: CATSSWDRAKTEAFF